These 13 T cell receptor beta chains came from one sample sequenced in a study of Graves' ophthalmopathy and Graves' hyperthyroidism. RNA transcripts were the source from which TCR beta CDR3 regions were amplified. Amplification began with first-round RT-PCR using HTBI primers, then second-round multiplex PCR was performed. TCRdb redid the calling of the multiplex PCR reads with MiXCR, one entry per CDR3 protein. This table holds 300,000 to 400,000 distinct CDR3 sequences, approximately 17% found once. Sequencing was done on a sample of peripheral blood. These receptors came from an adult woman with stable Graves' hyperthyroidism.

The chain is built from TRBV12-3 or TRBV12-4 and TRBJ1-5; tentatively, D is TRBD1 (6 bases). V lost 6 bases, J lost 11 bases, and 20 bases lay in between. The CDR3 length is 14 residues. In nucleotides, the CDR3 is TGTGCCAGCAGCTCGAACAGGGATCTGACAGCCCAGCATTTT. It encodes CASSSNRDLTAQHF.

This clonotype was seen many times. The CDR3 here is CASSTQAPDTGELFF. In nucleotides, the CDR3 is TGTGCCAGCAGTACTCAGGCGCCGGACACCGGGGAGCTGTTTTTT. V gene TRBV12-3 or TRBV12-4 combines with J gene TRBJ2-2; no definite D call. V lost 5 bases to trimming and J lost 3 bases, with 13 bases between them. The CDR3 is 15 residues long.

This clonotype has ten or more counts. The junction differs from germline at one of its ends, possibly a read error. V and J are TRBV28 and TRBJ1-1, with D unclear. This CDR3 spans 17 amino acids. Germline V lookup: CDR1 MDHEN, CDR2 SYDVKM. CDR3 residues: CASSLTGRAWRNSEAFF. The CDR3 region has the DNA TGTGCCAGCAGTTTAACTGGAAGAGCTTGGCGGAACTCTGAAGCTTTCTTT. The full variable domain, completed using reference TRBV28 and TRBJ1-1, is DVKVTQSSRYLVKRTGEKVFLECVQDMDHENMFWYRQDPGLGLRLIYFSYDVKMKEKGDIPEGYSVSREKKERFSLILESASTNQTSMYLCASSLTGRAWRNSEAFFGQGTRLTVV.

At least ten counts were recorded for this clonotype. The chain uses TRBV28 and TRBJ1-6, with D possibly TRBD1 on 5 matching bases. Germline CDR1 and CDR2: MDHEN and SYDVKM. Trimming took 6 bases from V and 10 from J, leaving 13 bases between them. This CDR3 contains 13 residues. The CDR3 protein is CASRSQGRSPLHF. CDR3 nucleotides: TGTGCCAGCAGGAGTCAGGGAAGATCACCCCTCCACTTT.

This clonotype was recorded a few times. The CDR3 nucleotides read TGCAGTGCTAGAGATCCGGGGCAGGGGATCGACGAGCAGTACTTC. Protein: CSARDPGQGIDEQYF. V is TRBV20-1 and J is TRBJ2-7; tentative D call: TRBD1 (6 bases). The germline gives CDR1 DFQATT, CDR2 SNEGSKA (reference sequence). Trimming left V 0 bases short and J 5 bases short, with 17 bases between. The CDR3 is 15 residues long.

This clonotype was counted at least ten times. The rearrangement uses TRBV28 and TRBJ2-7; TRBD2 might be the D (6 bases). This CDR3 is 14 amino acids long. Trimming stripped 7 bases from V and 3 bases from J, with 16 bases between. Germline CDR1 and CDR2: MDHEN and SYDVKM. The CDR3: CASTTGTPNYEQYF. In DNA, the CDR3 is TGTGCCAGCACCACCGGGACTCCCAACTACGAGCAGTACTTC.

For the CDR3, the DNA is TGTGCCAGCAGCCCCCCCCCCCTAGACCGGTCCCCCCCCTACGAGCAGTACTTC. It specifies CASSPPPLDRSPPYEQYF. The chain combines TRBV11-2 with TRBJ2-7, with D unclear. The CDR3 covers 18 residues. Trimming stripped 5 bases from V and 2 bases from J, with 25 bases between. Germline loops: CDR1 SGHAT, CDR2 FQNNGV.

This clonotype occurred many times. CDR3 DNA: TGTGCCACCCTGGGAACGGGACAAAACTATGGCTACACCTTC. Translated, it gives CATLGTGQNYGYTF. The rearrangement links TRBV27 to TRBJ1-2; D is perhaps TRBD1 (6 bases). The CDR3 has 14 residues. Trimming pared 10 bases from V and 2 bases from J, leaving 17 bases between. The germline V gene has CDR1 MNHEY and CDR2 SMNVEV (reference sequence).

This clonotype was seen at least ten times. The chain uses TRBV7-9 and TRBJ2-5; 14 nucleotides align to TRBD2. The CDR3 length is 16 residues. CDR1 SEHNR and CDR2 FQNEAQ come from the germline V gene (reference sequence). After removal of 3 bases from V and 3 bases from J, the junction contained 3 bases not matched to a gene. For the CDR3, the DNA is TGTGCCAGCAGCTTCTGGACTAGCGGGGGGAAAGAGACCCAGTACTTC. Its protein is CASSFWTSGGKETQYF.

This clonotype was counted ten times or more. V gene TRBV29-1 combines with J gene TRBJ2-5; TRBD1 might be the D (5 bases). The CDR3 length is 13 residues. The V gene's germline CDR1 is SQVTM and CDR2 ANQGSEA. V was trimmed by 1 base and J by 3 bases, leaving 9 bases between them. CDR3 amino acids: CSVEGGREETQYF. For the CDR3, the DNA is TGCAGCGTTGAAGGGGGCAGGGAAGAGACCCAGTACTTC.

This clonotype occurred many times. The chain is built from TRBV28 and TRBJ2-4, with 12 bases fitting TRBD2. Germline V gives CDR1 MDHEN, CDR2 SYDVKM. This CDR3 contains 18 residues. V was pared by 6 bases and J by 4 bases, with 13 bases of the junction left unmatched. The CDR3 sequence: CASSFPASGRAGKNIQYF. The CDR3 DNA is TGTGCCAGCAGCTTTCCTGCTAGCGGGAGGGCCGGGAAAAACATTCAGTACTTC.

This clonotype was found many times. The rearrangement uses TRBV28 and TRBJ1-5; TRBD1 matches at 8 bases. The germline V gene encodes CDR1 MDHEN and CDR2 SYDVKM. J lost 6 bases, V lost 10 bases, and 17 bases had no gene match. This CDR3 has 16 residues. CDR3 coding DNA: TGTGCCATCGCCGGGTTGGGGACAGGAATTTTTCAGCCCCAGCATTTT. Its translation is CAIAGLGTGIFQPQHF.

This sequence joins TRBV27 and TRBJ1-2; no clear D gene. The germline gives CDR1 MNHEY, CDR2 SMNVEV (reference sequence). The CDR3 runs to 15 residues. V lost 6 bases, J lost 0 bases, and 14 bases lay in between. The CDR3 nucleotides are TGTGCCAGCAGAGTTTACTCCGGAGCTAACTATGGCTACACCTTC. This translates into CASRVYSGANYGYTF.